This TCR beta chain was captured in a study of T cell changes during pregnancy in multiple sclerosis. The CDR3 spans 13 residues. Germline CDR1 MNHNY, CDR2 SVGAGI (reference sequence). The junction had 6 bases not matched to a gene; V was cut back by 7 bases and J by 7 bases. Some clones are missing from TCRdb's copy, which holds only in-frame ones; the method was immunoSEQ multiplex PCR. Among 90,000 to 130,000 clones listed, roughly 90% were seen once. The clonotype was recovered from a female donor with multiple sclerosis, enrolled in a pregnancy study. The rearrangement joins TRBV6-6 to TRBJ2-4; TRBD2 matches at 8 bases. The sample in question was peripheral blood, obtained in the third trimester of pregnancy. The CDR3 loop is CASTQRGTNIQYF. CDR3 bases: TGTGCCAGCACCCAGCGGGGGACGAACATTCAGTACTTC.